This passage covers 25 T cell receptor beta chains from one sample sequenced in a study of OX40 agonist ivuxolimab in advanced cancers. Produced via immunoSEQ multiplex PCR; TCRdb's table is partial and in-frame only. The sample has 72,000 or so clones, roughly 88% seen once. The specimen was CD4+ or CD8+ T cells sorted from blood, collected in a trial of the OX40 agonist ivuxolimab. Receptors originate from an adult with an advanced solid tumor such as melanoma, head and neck, liver or kidney cancer.

The gene calls are TRBV13 and TRBJ2-1; D uncertain. Trimming cost V 6 bases and J 5 bases, with 14 bases left between them. The CDR3 consists of 14 residues. CDR1 is PRHDT, CDR2 FYEKMQ, per germline (reference sequence). Here the CDR3 DNA reads TGTGCCAGCAGGCCCAGGTGGTTGAACAATGAGCAGTTCTTC. It codes for CASRPRWLNNEQFF.

The V call is TRBV4-1, the J call TRBJ2-3; D uncertain. Between the trimmed V and J ends, which lost 0 bases and 10 bases, there was a span of 14 bases. The CDR3 consists of 14 residues. Per the germline V gene, CDR1 is MGHRA and CDR2 is YSYEKL. CDR3 DNA: TGCGCCAGCAGCCAAGATACGACGGTAGCCCCGCAGTATTTT. It yields the protein CASSQDTTVAPQYF.

This chain connects TRBV29-1 to TRBJ2-7; the D is unclear. Germline lookup yields CDR1 SQVTM and CDR2 ANQGSEA. Trimming left V 3 bases short and J 3 bases short, with 18 bases between. The CDR3 has 15 amino acids. DNA of the CDR3: TGCAGCGTTGAGTGCAGTTTTTCGCCTCTCTACGAGCAGTACTTC. Protein sequence: CSVECSFSPLYEQYF.

This chain uses TRBV4-1 with TRBJ1-1; D uncertain. Germline V gives CDR1 MGHRA, CDR2 YSYEKL. V lost 0 bases, J lost 8 bases, and 19 bases lay in between. This CDR3 is built from 16 residues. Written as DNA, the CDR3 is TGCGCCAGCAGCCAAGACGCGAGCCCTACAATCGGGGAAGCTTTCTTT. Translating it yields CASSQDASPTIGEAFF.

The chain joins TRBV7-2 to TRBJ2-5; TRBD2 matches at 13 bases. V was clipped by 3 bases and J by 2 bases; unmatched bases: 3. The V gene's germline CDR1 is SGHTA and CDR2 FQGNSA. The CDR3 runs 16 residues. CDR3 coding DNA: TGTGCCAGCAGCTTTGGACTAGCGGGAGAACAAGAGACCCAGTACTTC. It is translated as CASSFGLAGEQETQYF. The full variable domain, its missing parts supplied by reference TRBV7-2 and TRBJ2-5, is GAGVSQSPSNKVTEKGKDVELRCDPISGHTALYWYRQSLGQGLEFLIYFQGNSAPDKSGLPSDRFSAERTGGSVSTLTIQRTQQEDSAVYLCASSFGLAGEQETQYFGPGTRLLVL.

The chain employs TRBV5-1 and TRBJ1-2; 7 bases line up with TRBD1. Germline lookup yields CDR1 SGHRS and CDR2 YFSETQ. There are 13 residues in the CDR3. Unmatched junction bases numbered 6, after V lost 2 bases and J lost 8 bases. CDR3 amino acids: CASSFDRVGGYTF. The CDR3 DNA sequence: TGCGCCAGCAGCTTTGACAGGGTGGGAGGCTACACCTTC. The full variable domain, completed using reference TRBV5-1 and TRBJ1-2, is KAGVTQTPRYLIKTRGQQVTLSCSPISGHRSVSWYQQTPGQGLQFLFEYFSETQRNKGNFPGRFSGRQFSNSRSEMNVSTLELGDSALYLCASSFDRVGGYTFGSGTRLTVV.

This chain connects TRBV11-2 to TRBJ1-5, with 8 bases identical to TRBD1. CDR1 is SGHAT and CDR2 is FQNNGV in the germline V gene. This CDR3 is built from 14 residues. Germline trimming cut 5 bases from V and 2 bases from J; bases unmatched to any gene: 2. The CDR3 here is CASSLDRGNQPQHF. In nucleotides, the CDR3 is TGTGCCAGCAGCCTGGACAGGGGCAATCAGCCCCAGCATTTT. The entire variable domain, with the rest obtained from reference TRBV11-2 and TRBJ1-5, is as follows: EAGVAQSPRYKIIEKRQSVAFWCNPISGHATLYWYQQILGQGPKLLIQFQNNGVVDDSQLPKDRFSAERLKGVDSTLKIQPAKLEDSAVYLCASSLDRGNQPQHFGDGTRLSIL.

This chain joins TRBV20-1 and TRBJ1-2; D uncertain. Germline values: CDR1 DFQATT, CDR2 SNEGSKA (reference sequence). The length of the CDR3 is 10 residues. In DNA form, the CDR3 reads TGCAGCGTCGATCGTGATGGCTACACCTTC. This sequence encodes CSVDRDGYTF.

The chain employs TRBV9 and TRBJ2-5; D unresolved. The germline V gene has CDR1 SGDLS and CDR2 YYNGEE. Trimming left V 5 bases short and J 2 bases short, with 13 bases between. This CDR3 has 14 amino acids. CDR3 DNA: TGTGCCAGCAGTTTACGGTGGGGTCAAGAGACCCAGTACTTC. Amino acids: CASSLRWGQETQYF.

V gene TRBV5-6 combines with J gene TRBJ1-4, with 8 bases identical to TRBD1. The CDR3 totals 15 residues. V gave up 4 bases and J gave up 7 bases; unmatched junction bases: 9. CDR1 is SGHDT, CDR2 YYEEEE, per germline. The CDR3 here is CASSGRTGTGEKLFF. CDR3 nucleotide sequence: TGTGCCAGCAGCGGAAGGACAGGGACGGGTGAAAAACTGTTTTTT.

This chain joins TRBV15 and TRBJ2-5; the D is unclear. The CDR3 runs to 13 residues. V shed 1 base and J shed 0 bases, with 3 bases lying between them. CDR1 is LNHNV, CDR2 YYDKDF, per germline (reference sequence). CDR3 sequence: CATSRGYQETQYF. The CDR3 nucleotides are TGTGCCACCAGCAGAGGGTACCAAGAGACCCAGTACTTC.

The chain combines TRBV7-9 with TRBJ1-5; no firm D call. Germline V gene sequence: CDR1 SEHNR, CDR2 FQNEAQ (reference sequence). This CDR3 has 13 amino acids. The V and J ends lost 3 bases and 0 bases respectively, with 3 bases between them. CDR3 coding DNA: TGTGCCAGCAGCTTTAATAGCAATCAGCCCCAGCATTTT. Its translation is CASSFNSNQPQHF.

V usage is TRBV9 and J usage is TRBJ1-2; D is undetermined. Trimming took 0 bases from V and 3 from J, leaving 15 bases between them. CDR3 length: 16 residues. Germline V gives CDR1 SGDLS, CDR2 YYNGEE. The CDR3 nucleotides read TGTGCCAGCAGCGTAGTGAAAACCTCCTTCCACTATGGCTACACCTTC. It encodes CASSVVKTSFHYGYTF. Full variable domain (rest looked up from reference TRBV9 and TRBJ1-2): DSGVTQTPKHLITATGQRVTLRCSPRSGDLSVYWYQQSLDQGLQFLIQYYNGEERAKGNILERFSAQQFPDLHSELNLSSLELGDSALYFCASSVVKTSFHYGYTFGSGTRLTVV.

The rearrangement joins TRBV28 to TRBJ1-1; the D gene is possibly TRBD1 (5 bases). With 6 bases removed from V and 1 base from J, the gap between germline ends came to 15 bases. CDR3 length equals 15 residues. Germline V lookup: CDR1 MDHEN, CDR2 SYDVKM. Written as DNA, the CDR3 is TGTGCCAGCAGAGTCCCGGGTACAGGGAACACTGAAGCTTTCTTT. This translates into CASRVPGTGNTEAFF.

The CDR3 protein is CAWSVETEAFF. CDR3 in DNA: TGTGCCTGGAGTGTGGAGACTGAAGCTTTCTTT. This sequence joins TRBV30 and TRBJ1-1; D not certain. This CDR3 has 11 amino acids. V lost 0 bases and J lost 5, with 4 bases in between. Germline values: CDR1 GTSNPN, CDR2 SVGIG (reference sequence).

The chain links TRBV7-9 to TRBJ2-7, with a tentative D call TRBD1 (5 bases). The germline CDR1 and CDR2 sequences are SEHNR and FQNEAQ (reference sequence). The ends were cut back, 2 bases at V and 6 bases at J, with 26 bases in the middle. The CDR3 runs to 18 residues. Here the CDR3 DNA reads TGTGCCAGCAGCTTATATCAGGGTCTGGAACGGTTTTCCAGCGAGCAGTACTTC. Translated: CASSLYQGLERFSSEQYF. Full variable domain (outside the CDR3, taken from reference TRBV7-9 and TRBJ2-7): DTGVSQNPRHKITKRGQNVTFRCDPISEHNRLYWYRQTLGQGPEFLTYFQNEAQLEKSRLLSDRFSAERPKGSFSTLEIQRTEQGDSAMYLCASSLYQGLERFSSEQYFGPGTRLTVT.

The chain has TRBV5-1 and TRBJ2-3, with D perhaps TRBD1 (5 bases). Trimming took 10 bases from V and 5 from J, leaving 17 bases between them. Germline V gives CDR1 SGHRS, CDR2 YFSETQ. The CDR3 is 13 amino acids. As DNA, the CDR3 is TGCGCCTGCGCGAGCAGGGCTGGAGATACGCAGTATTTT. Residues: CACASRAGDTQYF.

V gene TRBV2 combines with J gene TRBJ2-2; 8 bases fit TRBD2. Germline lookup yields CDR1 SNHLY and CDR2 FYNNEI. CDR3 length equals 16 residues. V shed 8 bases, J shed 5 bases, and the junction held 13 bases outside the gene matches. DNA for the CDR3: TGTGCCAGCTCTCCCCGGGAGGGCCTGGGTACCGGGGAGCTGTTTTTT. It is translated as CASSPREGLGTGELFF. Filled out from reference TRBV2 and TRBJ2-2, the complete variable domain reads EPEVTQTPSHQVTQMGQEVILRCVPISNHLYFYWYRQILGQKVEFLVSFYNNEISEKSEIFDDQFSVERPDGSNFTLKIRSTKLEDSAMYFCASSPREGLGTGELFFGEGSRLTVL.

J is TRBJ2-7 and V is TRBV5-1; 9 nucleotides align to TRBD2. CDR1 is SGHRS and CDR2 is YFSETQ in the germline V gene. The CDR3 has 17 residues. Trimming cost V 0 bases and J 1 base; bases outside gene matches: 8. CDR3 sequence (DNA): TGCGCCAGCAGCTTGGTAGCTAGCGGGGCGACTTCCTACGAGCAGTACTTC. As protein: CASSLVASGATSYEQYF.

The V gene is TRBV19, the J gene TRBJ1-5; 9 nucleotides match TRBD1. This CDR3 has 14 residues. Germline assignment: CDR1 LNHDA and CDR2 SQIVND (reference sequence). V lost 0 bases to trimming and J lost 6 bases; unmatched junction nucleotides: 0. The DNA of the CDR3 is TGTGCCAGTAGTATAGAGACAGGGGGTCAGCCCCAGCATTTT. It translates to CASSIETGGQPQHF. Supplemented by reference TRBV19 and TRBJ1-5, the full variable domain reads DGGITQSPKYLFRKEGQNVTLSCEQNLNHDAMYWYRQDPGQGLRLIYYSQIVNDFQKGDIAEGYSVSREKKESFPLTVTSAQKNPTAFYLCASSIETGGQPQHFGDGTRLSIL.

This chain connects TRBV9 to TRBJ2-5; the match to TRBD2 covers 9 bases. The CDR3 runs 16 residues. J was trimmed by 4 bases and V by 4 bases; bases with no gene match: 11. The germline V gene encodes CDR1 SGDLS and CDR2 YYNGEE. The CDR3 DNA is TGTGCCAGCAGCTCCGGTAGCGGGAGATCGGCAGAGACCCAGTACTTC. The encoded protein is CASSSGSGRSAETQYF. Complete variable domain (other parts from reference TRBV9 and TRBJ2-5): DSGVTQTPKHLITATGQRVTLRCSPRSGDLSVYWYQQSLDQGLQFLIQYYNGEERAKGNILERFSAQQFPDLHSELNLSSLELGDSALYFCASSSGSGRSAETQYFGPGTRLLVL.

V is TRBV2 and J is TRBJ2-4; D is unclear. The CDR3 consists of 12 residues. Trimming shortened V by 5 bases and J by 5 bases, and 7 bases separated the two germline ends. CDR1 and CDR2 from the germline V gene are SNHLY and FYNNEI. The CDR3 sequence: CASSHPQNIQYF. As DNA, the CDR3 is TGTGCCAGCAGTCACCCCCAAAACATTCAGTACTTC.

The V call is TRBV7-3, the J call TRBJ2-6; possibly TRBD2 for D (5 bases). With 3 bases removed from V and 2 bases from J, the gap between germline ends came to 8 bases. The CDR3 consists of 15 residues. Germline V lookup: CDR1 SGHTA, CDR2 FQGTGA. This CDR3 reads CASSLRAAGANVLTF. DNA of the CDR3: TGTGCCAGCAGCTTGCGGGCGGCTGGGGCCAACGTCCTGACTTTC.

CDR3 loop: CASSRGQGNQPQHF. The CDR3 DNA sequence: TGTGCCAGTAGTAGGGGACAGGGTAATCAGCCCCAGCATTTT. This rearrangement joins TRBV19 to TRBJ1-5; TRBD1 agrees at 9 bases. Germline loops: CDR1 LNHDA, CDR2 SQIVND (reference sequence). V trimming: 4 bases; J trimming: 4 bases; junction bases outside the gene matches: 2. The CDR3 runs to 14 residues.

The CDR3 coding sequence is TGCGCCAGCAGCTCCCGCGGGGGGCCACAAGAGACCCAGTACTTC. Its translation: CASSSRGGPQETQYF. The chain has TRBV5-1 and TRBJ2-5, with 8 bases aligning to TRBD2. Germline V gene data show CDR1 as SGHRS and CDR2 as YFSETQ. V shed 3 bases and J 2 bases; nucleotides not matched to a gene: 6. There are 15 residues in the CDR3.